This T cell receptor (beta chain) emerged from a study of cytotoxic CD8 clonotypes in ibrutinib-treated CLL. The table came from immunoSEQ multiplex PCR; TCRdb's copy has only in-frame clones and leaves some out. Among 55,000 to 85,000 clones listed, 90% were seen once. In germline, CDR1 is GTSNPN, CDR2 SVGIG (reference sequence). This CDR3 is 12 amino acids long. V was shortened by 8 bases and J by 2 bases, with 10 bases between the two germline ends. Frozen PBMC stocks contributed approximately 1.9 micrograms of genomic DNA to the TCR beta libraries. The clonotype originates from a human donor with chronic lymphocytic leukemia. The chain has TRBV30 and TRBJ2-1, with D unresolved. The source material was PBMCs, sampled after 12 months of ibrutinib treatment. The CDR3 is CAASRAYNEQFF. CDR3 in DNA: TGTGCCGCGAGCCGGGCCTACAATGAGCAGTTCTTC.